This TCR beta chain was recorded in a study of CD8 T cell repertoires and HIV-1 epitope variants. Study in general: Separate wells received one of Twenty-five Gag or Nef variant peptides. An uncultured baseline aliquot held 1M T cells. Controls were a CMV, EBV and flu peptide pool, Ebola AY9 negative control, and no-peptide well.

Per germline, CDR1 MNHNY and CDR2 SVGAGI (reference sequence). The V gene lost 0 bases and the J gene lost 4 bases, with 12 bases spanning the gap. The CDR3 is 15 amino acids. Note on this clone: The antigen is undetermined.

On the immunoSEQ platform, TCR beta CDR3s were sequenced at survey depth. Data came from immunoSEQ multiplex PCR; TCRdb stores just in-frame clones and leaves some out. Among 5,100 or so clones listed, around 66% were seen once. Sequencing input: cultured CD8+ T cells derived from PBMCs. The source of this sequence is a male donor with HIV. The chain has TRBV6-6 and TRBJ1-2, with no clear D. The CDR3, as DNA: TGTGCCAGCAGTTACTCTTCGCTAGTTAGCTATGGCTACACCTTC. It specifies CASSYSSLVSYGYTF.